Given below is one TCR beta chain in context. The Seattle site enrolled patients during active infection and followed them longitudinally. The CDR3 totals 12 residues. The V gene lost 5 bases and the J gene lost 10 bases, with 13 bases spanning the gap. Germline V CDR1 and CDR2: SGHAT, FQNNGV. These data belong to a study of blood T cell repertoires in COVID-19. Study-level background: Spain, Italy and the United States supplied samples that represented acute and convalescent COVID-19. Nucleic acid was either cDNA or gDNA, and it came from T cells, B-cell-depleted T cells, or PBMCs.

Study processing details: Amplification of reference gene primers provided the estimated nucleated cell counts. Sequenced by immunoSEQ multiplex PCR; TCRdb stores in-frame clones only, minus some. The DNA was the basis for D and trimming; V, J and clone size are from that table. The data contain about 180,000 clones, approximately 86% of them singletons. The sequenced material came from peripheral blood. The TCR comes from a man between 60 and 75 years old with COVID-19, enrolled during active disease. The rearrangement joins TRBV11-2 to TRBJ2-3; D not certain. Here the CDR3 DNA reads TGTGCCAGCAGCCCCCGCTTAAGCGCGCAGTATTTT. Protein: CASSPRLSAQYF.